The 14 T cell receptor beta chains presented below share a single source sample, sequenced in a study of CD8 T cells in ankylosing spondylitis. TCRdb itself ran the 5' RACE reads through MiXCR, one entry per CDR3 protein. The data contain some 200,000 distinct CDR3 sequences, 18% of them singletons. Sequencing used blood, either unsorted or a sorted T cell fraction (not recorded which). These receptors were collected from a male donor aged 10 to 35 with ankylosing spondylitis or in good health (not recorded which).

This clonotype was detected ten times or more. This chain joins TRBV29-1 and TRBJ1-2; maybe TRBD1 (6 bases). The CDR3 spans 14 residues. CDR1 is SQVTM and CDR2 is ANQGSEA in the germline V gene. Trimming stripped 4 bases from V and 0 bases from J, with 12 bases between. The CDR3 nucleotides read TGCAGCGTTGGAACCACAGGGTCTAACTATGGCTACACCTTC. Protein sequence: CSVGTTGSNYGYTF.

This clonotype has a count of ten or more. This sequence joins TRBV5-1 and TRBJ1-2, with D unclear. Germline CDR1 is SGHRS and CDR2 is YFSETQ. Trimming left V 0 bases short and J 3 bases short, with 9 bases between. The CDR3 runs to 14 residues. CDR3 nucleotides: TGCGCCAGCAGCTTGGAGGCGGGTGACTATGGCTACACCTTC. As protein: CASSLEAGDYGYTF.

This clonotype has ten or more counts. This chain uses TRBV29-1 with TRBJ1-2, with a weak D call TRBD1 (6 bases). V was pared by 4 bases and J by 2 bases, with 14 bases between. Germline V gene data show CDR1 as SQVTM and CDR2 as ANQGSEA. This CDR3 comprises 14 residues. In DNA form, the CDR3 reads TGCAGCGTTGTGGGGGGGGCAGCGAACTATGGCTACACCTTC. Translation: CSVVGGAANYGYTF.

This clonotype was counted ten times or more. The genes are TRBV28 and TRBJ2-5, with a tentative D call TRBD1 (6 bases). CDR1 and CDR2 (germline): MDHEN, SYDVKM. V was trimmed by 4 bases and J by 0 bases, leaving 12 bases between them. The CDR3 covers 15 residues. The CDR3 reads CASSSLDSNQETQYF. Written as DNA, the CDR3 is TGTGCCAGCAGTTCGCTGGACAGCAACCAAGAGACCCAGTACTTC.

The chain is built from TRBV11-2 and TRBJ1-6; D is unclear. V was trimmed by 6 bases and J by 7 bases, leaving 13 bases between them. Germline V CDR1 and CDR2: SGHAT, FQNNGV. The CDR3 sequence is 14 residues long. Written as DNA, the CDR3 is TGTGCCAGCAGTAGTCTGGCGGGGAATTCACCCCTCCACTTT. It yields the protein CASSSLAGNSPLHF.

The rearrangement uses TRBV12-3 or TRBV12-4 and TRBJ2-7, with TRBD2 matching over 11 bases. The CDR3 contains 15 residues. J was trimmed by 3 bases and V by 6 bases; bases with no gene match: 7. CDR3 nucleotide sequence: TGTGCCAGCAGCCCGGGACTAGCGGAAGTCTACGAGCAGTACGTC. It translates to CASSPGLAEVYEQYV.

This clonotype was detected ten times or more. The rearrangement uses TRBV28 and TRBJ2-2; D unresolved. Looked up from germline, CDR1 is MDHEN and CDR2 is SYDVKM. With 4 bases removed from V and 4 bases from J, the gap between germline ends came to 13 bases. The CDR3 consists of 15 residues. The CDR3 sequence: CASSSPGSVTGELFF. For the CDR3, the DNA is TGTGCCAGCAGTTCGCCGGGTTCGGTCACCGGGGAGCTGTTTTTT.

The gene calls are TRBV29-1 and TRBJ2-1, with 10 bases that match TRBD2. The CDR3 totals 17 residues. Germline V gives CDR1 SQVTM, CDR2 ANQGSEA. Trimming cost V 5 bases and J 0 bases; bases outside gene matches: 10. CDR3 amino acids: CSVLTSGSSHSYNEQFF. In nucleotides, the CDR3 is TGCAGCGTTCTGACTAGCGGGTCCTCACACTCCTACAATGAGCAGTTCTTC.

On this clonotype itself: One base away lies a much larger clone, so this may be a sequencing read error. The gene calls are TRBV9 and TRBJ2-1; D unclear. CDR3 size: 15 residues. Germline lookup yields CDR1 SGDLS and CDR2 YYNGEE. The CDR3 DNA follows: TGTGCCAGCAGCGTAGAAGGGCATAACTACAATGTGCAGTTCTTC. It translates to CASSVEGHNYNVQFF.

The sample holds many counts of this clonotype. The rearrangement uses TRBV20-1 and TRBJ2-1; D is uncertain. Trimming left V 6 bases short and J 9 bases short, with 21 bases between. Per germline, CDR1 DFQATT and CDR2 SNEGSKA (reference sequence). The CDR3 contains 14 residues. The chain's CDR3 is CSADITLATAEQFF. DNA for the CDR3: TGCAGTGCCGATATCACTCTGGCTACGGCTGAGCAGTTCTTC.

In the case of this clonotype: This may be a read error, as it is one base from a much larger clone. CDR3 in DNA: TGTGCCAGCAGCCAAGGGGGTTTTTCTGGCTACGCCTTC. Its translation: CASSQGGFSGYAF. This chain links TRBV3-1 with TRBJ1-2, with D unclear. CDR1 LGHDT and CDR2 YNNKEL come from the germline V gene (reference sequence). The CDR3 is 13 residues long.

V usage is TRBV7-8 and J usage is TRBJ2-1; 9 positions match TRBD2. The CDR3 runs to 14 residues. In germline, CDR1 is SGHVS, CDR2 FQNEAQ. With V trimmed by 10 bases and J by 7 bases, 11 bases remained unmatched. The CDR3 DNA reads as TGTGCCACCCTGGAGGTGAGCGGGAGGAATGAGCAGTTCTTC. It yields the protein CATLEVSGRNEQFF.

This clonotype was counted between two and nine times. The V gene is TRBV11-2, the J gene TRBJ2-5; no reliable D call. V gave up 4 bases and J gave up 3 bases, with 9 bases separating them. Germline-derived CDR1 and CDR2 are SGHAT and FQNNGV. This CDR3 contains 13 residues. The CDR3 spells CASSSTGEETQYF. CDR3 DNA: TGTGCCAGCAGCTCAACCGGCGAAGAGACCCAGTACTTC.

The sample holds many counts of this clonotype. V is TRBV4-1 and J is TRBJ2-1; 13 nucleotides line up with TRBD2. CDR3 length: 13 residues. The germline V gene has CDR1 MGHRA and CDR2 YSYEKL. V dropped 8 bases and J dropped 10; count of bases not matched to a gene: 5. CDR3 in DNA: TGCGCCAGCGGACTAGCGGGAGTGGGCGAGCAGTTCTTC. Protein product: CASGLAGVGEQFF.